A selection of T cell receptor beta chains follows, all from one sample in a study of blood T cell repertoires in COVID-19. This table comes from immunoSEQ multiplex PCR, and its TCRdb copy is limited to in-frame clones, with some not included. This sample has around 8,000 clones, with 80% to 90% found just once. The specimen sequenced was peripheral blood. The receptors were gathered from a human donor in a cohort sampled during active COVID-19. Both conserved end residues are trimmed from each CDR3. Fields, in order: V gene, J gene, CDR3 protein.

v_gene: TRBV2
j_gene: TRBJ2-1
CDR3aa: ASSHLAGSYNEQF

v_gene: TRBV3-1/TRBV3-2
j_gene: TRBJ1-2
CDR3aa: ASSQDTGNYGYT

v_gene: TRBV19
j_gene: TRBJ1-2
CDR3aa: ASRDRGRNEGGYT

v_gene: TRBV2
j_gene: TRBJ2-7
CDR3aa: ANQGSRFSYEQY

v_gene: TRBV29-1
j_gene: TRBJ2-1
CDR3aa: SVDHPETGVYNEQF

v_gene: TRBV5-1
j_gene: TRBJ2-5
CDR3aa: ASSFSSTGGETQY

v_gene: TRBV28
j_gene: TRBJ1-4
CDR3aa: ASSLGTAEKLF

v_gene: TRBV27
j_gene: TRBJ2-1
CDR3aa: ASSWKSGRAGDEQF

v_gene: TRBV29-1
j_gene: TRBJ2-1
CDR3aa: SALGTSGRNNEQF

v_gene: TRBV6-4
j_gene: TRBJ1-2
CDR3aa: ASSDSSDRANYGYT

v_gene: TRBV28
j_gene: TRBJ2-1
CDR3aa: ASSHDNEQF

v_gene: TRBV19
j_gene: TRBJ2-6
CDR3aa: ASSIKGGGLTGANVLT

v_gene: TRBV6-2/TRBV6-3
j_gene: TRBJ2-5
CDR3aa: ASSYHEGQTHHQETQY

v_gene: TRBV12-3/TRBV12-4
j_gene: TRBJ2-1
CDR3aa: ASSPRDYNEQF

v_gene: TRBV29-1
j_gene: TRBJ2-7
CDR3aa: SVNIDSSYEQY

v_gene: TRBV4-1
j_gene: TRBJ1-2
CDR3aa: ASSQEVGRASGYT

v_gene: TRBV5-4
j_gene: TRBJ1-1
CDR3aa: ASRGGSNTEAF

v_gene: TRBV6-1
j_gene: TRBJ1-2
CDR3aa: ASSDGNYGYT

v_gene: TRBV6-6
j_gene: TRBJ2-1
CDR3aa: ASSLQPDEQF

v_gene: TRBV28
j_gene: TRBJ2-2
CDR3aa: ASSGVNTGELF

v_gene: TRBV19
j_gene: TRBJ1-5
CDR3aa: ASRPTGTSNQPQH

v_gene: TRBV6-5
j_gene: TRBJ2-7
CDR3aa: ASSYSGTGYEQY

v_gene: TRBV5-1
j_gene: TRBJ2-3
CDR3aa: ASSLGMGGGTDTQY

v_gene: TRBV5-1
j_gene: TRBJ2-5
CDR3aa: ASSLSGQRGKGETQY

v_gene: TRBV21-1
j_gene: TRBJ2-1
CDR3aa: ASSSRDREF

v_gene: TRBV27
j_gene: TRBJ2-1
CDR3aa: ASSLSLRDMVLYEQF

v_gene: TRBV11-2
j_gene: TRBJ1-2
CDR3aa: ASSLKSAVNYGYT

v_gene: TRBV5-1
j_gene: TRBJ2-2
CDR3aa: ASSFNSGRGPGELF

v_gene: TRBV24-1
j_gene: TRBJ1-1
CDR3aa: ATSDSGQGAGTEAF

v_gene: TRBV15
j_gene: TRBJ2-5
CDR3aa: ATRKRTGGGETQY

v_gene: TRBV19
j_gene: TRBJ1-5
CDR3aa: ASSIGSSNQPQH

v_gene: TRBV7-2
j_gene: TRBJ2-2
CDR3aa: ASSRTGDGGELF

v_gene: TRBV28
j_gene: TRBJ1-2
CDR3aa: ASSLQGGGYGYT

v_gene: TRBV11-2
j_gene: TRBJ2-1
CDR3aa: ASSLLGQSLREQF

v_gene: TRBV27
j_gene: TRBJ2-1
CDR3aa: ASSLVAGGGNEQF

v_gene: TRBV6-5
j_gene: TRBJ2-1
CDR3aa: ATTGGTYNEQF

v_gene: TRBV9
j_gene: TRBJ2-1
CDR3aa: ASSVEGALYNEQF

v_gene: TRBV11-3
j_gene: TRBJ1-1
CDR3aa: ASSPGLRNTEAF

v_gene: TRBV18
j_gene: TRBJ1-4
CDR3aa: ASSSGTSSNEKLF